The clone carrying this TCR beta chain was found a few times. Its target is unknown. With the read ending 3 residues before the CDR3 end, the germline J gene is used to fill in that end. The table came from immunoSEQ multiplex PCR; TCRdb's copy has only in-frame clones and leaves some out. This sample has about 28,000 clones, each found more than once. This sample is drawn from a study of T cell clonality in common variable immunodeficiency. The CDR3 is 13 amino acids. The V gene's germline CDR1 is SEHNR and CDR2 FQNEAQ (reference sequence). Trimming removed 5 bases at V and 3 bases at J, with 11 bases between. Of CVID subjects, under 17 were female and approximately 31 male, mean age about 40. Patients and controls were mostly of Caucasian heritage. Donors gave about 5 to 9 ml heparinized peripheral whole blood. Study-wide results and limits: In common variable immunodeficiency, TCR beta chains reportedly carried fewer deletions and N-nucleotide insertions. Shared TCRbeta clones were fewer between CVID subjects than controls.

The source is a human donor with common variable immunodeficiency. Sequenced: peripheral blood mononuclear cells. The rearrangement links TRBV7-9 to TRBJ2-7; the D gene is possibly TRBD1 (6 bases). CDR3 sequence: CASSPDSHYEQYF. Partial CDR3 DNA: TGTGCCAGCAGCCCGGACAGCCACTACGAG.